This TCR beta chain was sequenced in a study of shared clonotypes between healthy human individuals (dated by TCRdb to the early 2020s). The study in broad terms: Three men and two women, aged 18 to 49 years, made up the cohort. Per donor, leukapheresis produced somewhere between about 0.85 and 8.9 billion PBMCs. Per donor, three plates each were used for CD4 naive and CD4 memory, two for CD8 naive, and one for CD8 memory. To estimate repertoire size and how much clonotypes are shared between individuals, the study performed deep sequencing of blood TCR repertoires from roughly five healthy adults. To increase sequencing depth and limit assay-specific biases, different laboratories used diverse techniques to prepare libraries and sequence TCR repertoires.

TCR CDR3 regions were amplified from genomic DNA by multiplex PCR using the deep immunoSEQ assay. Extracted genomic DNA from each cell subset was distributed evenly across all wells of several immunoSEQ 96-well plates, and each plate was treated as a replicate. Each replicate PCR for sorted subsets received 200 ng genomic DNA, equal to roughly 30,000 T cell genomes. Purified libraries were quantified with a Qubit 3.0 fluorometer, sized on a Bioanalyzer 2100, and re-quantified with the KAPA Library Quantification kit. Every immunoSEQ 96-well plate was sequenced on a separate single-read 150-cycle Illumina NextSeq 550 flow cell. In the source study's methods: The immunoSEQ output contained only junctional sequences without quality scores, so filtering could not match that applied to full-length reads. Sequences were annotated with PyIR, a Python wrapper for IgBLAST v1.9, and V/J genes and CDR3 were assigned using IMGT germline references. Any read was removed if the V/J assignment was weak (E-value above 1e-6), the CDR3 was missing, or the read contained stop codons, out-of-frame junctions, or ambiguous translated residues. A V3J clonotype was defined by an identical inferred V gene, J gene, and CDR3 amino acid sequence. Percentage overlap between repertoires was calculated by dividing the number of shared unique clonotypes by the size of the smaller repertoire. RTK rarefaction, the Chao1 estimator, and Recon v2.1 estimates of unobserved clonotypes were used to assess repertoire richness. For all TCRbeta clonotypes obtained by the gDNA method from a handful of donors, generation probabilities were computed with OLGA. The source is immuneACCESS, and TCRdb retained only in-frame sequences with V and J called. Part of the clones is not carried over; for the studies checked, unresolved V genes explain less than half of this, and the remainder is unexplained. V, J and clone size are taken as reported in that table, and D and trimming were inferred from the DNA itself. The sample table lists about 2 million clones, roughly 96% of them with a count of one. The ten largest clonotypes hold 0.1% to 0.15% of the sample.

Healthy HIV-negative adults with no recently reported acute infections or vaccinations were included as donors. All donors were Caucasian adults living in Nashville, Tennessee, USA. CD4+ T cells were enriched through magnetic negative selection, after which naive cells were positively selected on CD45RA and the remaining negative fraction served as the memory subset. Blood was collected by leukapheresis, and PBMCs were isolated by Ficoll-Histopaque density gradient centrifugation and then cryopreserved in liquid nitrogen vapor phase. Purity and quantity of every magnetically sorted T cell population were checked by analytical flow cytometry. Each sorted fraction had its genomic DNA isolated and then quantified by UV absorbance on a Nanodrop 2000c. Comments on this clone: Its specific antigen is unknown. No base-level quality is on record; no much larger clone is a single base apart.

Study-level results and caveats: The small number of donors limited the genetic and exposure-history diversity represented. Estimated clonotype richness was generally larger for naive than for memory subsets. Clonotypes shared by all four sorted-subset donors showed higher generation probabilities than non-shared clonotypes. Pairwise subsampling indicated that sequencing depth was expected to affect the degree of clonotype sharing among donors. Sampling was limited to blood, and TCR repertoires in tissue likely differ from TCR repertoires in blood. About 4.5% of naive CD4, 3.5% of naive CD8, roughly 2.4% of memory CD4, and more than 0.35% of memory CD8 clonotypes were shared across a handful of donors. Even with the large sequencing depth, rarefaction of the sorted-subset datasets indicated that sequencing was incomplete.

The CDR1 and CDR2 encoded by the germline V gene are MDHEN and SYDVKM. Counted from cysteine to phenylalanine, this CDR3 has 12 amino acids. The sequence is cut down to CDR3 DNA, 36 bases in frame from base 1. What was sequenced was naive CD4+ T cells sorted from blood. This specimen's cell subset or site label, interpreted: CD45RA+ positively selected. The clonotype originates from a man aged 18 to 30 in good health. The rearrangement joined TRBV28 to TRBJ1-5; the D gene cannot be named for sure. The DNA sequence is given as TGTCCAGTACTTTATAGCAATCAGCCCCAGCATTTT. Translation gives CPVLYSNQPQHF.